Listed below are T cell receptor beta chains from one sample, sequenced in a study of blood T cell repertoires in COVID-19. Assay used: immunoSEQ multiplex PCR; TCRdb lists only in-frame clones, some missing. The sample lists 270,000 or so clones; 82% were seen once. Sequences were obtained from peripheral blood. The receptors stem from a young woman with acute or convalescent COVID-19. CDR3s leave out the opening cysteine and the closing phenylalanine or tryptophan. For some rows the clone size is stated as once, few or many, or as a class when expanded; others skip it.

>NA|TRBV5-8|14
ASSPEGQGASETQY
>NA|TRBV28|12
ASSLDRWYTEAF
>NA|TRBV28|15
ASSSMQVAGVYYEQY
>NA|TRBV6-7|13
ASSVGLAGNNEQF
>NA|TRBV10-3|16
AIMSHQGGDRHHYGYT
>NA|TRBV2|12
ASRTGVTIPGYT
>NA|TRBV24-1|13
AIEAQESPYNEQF
>few|TRBV7-2|12
ASSLGGRTMGYT
>NA|TRBV7-8|15
ASSLDFRPSSQETQY
>NA|TRBV5-8|11
ASSPLFSQPQH
>NA|TRBV27|13
ASRADRGIRETQY
>NA|TRBV14|14
ASSLLGGGGTDTQY
>NA|TRBV7-6|13
ASSFFSGRAYEQY
>NA|TRBV6-5|14
ASSYPRTGGTYEQY
>NA|TRBV28|12
ASSFGQGRSPLH
>NA|TRBV28|12
ASYGAGSTDTQY
>NA|TRBV6-6|14
ASSAGLAGVYNEQF
>NA|TRBV7-9|13
ASSLGLAGVDEQF
>NA|TRBV7-9|13
ASSPRDRGFEKLF
>NA|TRBV6-5|13
ASRRTSGGSYEQY
>many|TRBV6-5|13
ASSLNQRGDNEQF
>NA|TRBV7-3|10
ASSLVGNEQF
>NA|TRBV6-2/TRBV6-3|17
ASSYPGLAGGFSYNEQF
>NA|TRBV23-1|14
ASRHYRGSMNTEAF
>few|TRBV6-2/TRBV6-3|10
ASSFVNYGYT
>once|TRBV3-1/TRBV3-2|15
ASRGTSGRGIVNEQF
>NA|TRBV18|12
ASSPDRDSYEQY
>once|TRBV5-4|12
ASSLDEREYEQY
>NA|TRBV12-5|16
ASGLVQPPGQANSPLH
>NA|TRBV27|13
ASSLLRERPDTQY
>NA|TRBV3-1/TRBV3-2|14
ASSRSGTSGYNEQF
>once|TRBV6-5|13
ASSRPIASGAEAF
>NA|TRBV12-3/TRBV12-4|11
ASSHLQGHEQY
>NA|TRBV6-6|13
ASSYCHRDCSEQY
>once|TRBV6-5|11
ASSYSTGLEQY
>NA|TRBV12-3/TRBV12-4|10
ASSLGGEPQH
>NA|TRBV21-1|11
ASSSLSGYEQY
>NA|TRBV11-2|12
ASSSVGQGWEQY
>few|TRBV19|15
ASSITTGGPRNTEAF
>NA|TRBV9|12
ASSVNQANTEAF
>NA|TRBV2|13
ASKGQGVMNQPQH
>NA|TRBV19|13
ASSIQSEVTGELF
>NA|TRBV18|12
ASSPPEVRYEQY
>NA|TRBV5-4|14
ASSSDRPVPFHEQF